This entry concerns a single T cell receptor beta chain. The antigen is undetermined. The data were taken from a study of monozygotic twins with cystic fibrosis. For the study at large: Library input was three micrograms of fragmented DNA, with about 15 PCR cycles. General study results and limits: Median Simpson clonality of approximately 0.0088 suggested naive T cells predominated. Monozygotic CF twins shared more identical nucleotide clonotypes than unrelated patients. J usage was most co-twin-similar in 8 of 16 pairs, V in 13.

Libraries were prepared by immunoSEQ multiplex PCR; TCRdb keeps only in-frame clonotypes and omits some of them. The sample lists about 11,000 clones, more than 95% seen once, with around 0.9% in the top ten. Germline V lookup: CDR1 SGHDT, CDR2 YYEEEE. This CDR3 contains 11 residues. With 3 bases removed from V and 6 bases from J, the gap between germline ends came to 5 bases. The source is a boy aged 5-17 years with cystic fibrosis. Specimen: blood. The rearrangement joins TRBV5-6 to TRBJ2-3; D gene ambiguous. CDR3 amino acids: CASSYVDTQYF. DNA of the CDR3: TGTGCCAGCAGCTACGTTGATACGCAGTATTTT.